The 20 T cell receptor beta chains in this list originate from one sample, sequenced in a study of the immune and genomic landscape of osteosarcoma. Primary, local recurrence and metastasis osteosarcoma tumors were taken after treatment from poor-prognosis patients. The data were produced by immunoSEQ multiplex PCR, yet TCRdb's version contains in-frame clones alone and is incomplete. In the table there are approximately 5,900 clones, 55% to 75% of which are singletons. Sequencing input: osteosarcoma tumor tissue from the lung. These receptors all stem from a human donor with osteosarcoma.

This clone was counted only a few times. V is TRBV5-4 and J is TRBJ2-3; D is perhaps TRBD1 (5 bases). The germline V gene has CDR1 SGHNT and CDR2 YYREEE (reference sequence). Trimming pared 0 bases from V and 3 bases from J, leaving 11 bases between. CDR3 length: 15 residues. Here the CDR3 DNA reads TGTGCCAGCAGCTTGGCCAAAAAGGGGACAGATACGCAGTATTTT. Amino acids: CASSLAKKGTDTQYF.

The V call is TRBV6-5, the J call TRBJ1-1; D gene ambiguous. Trimming shortened V by 0 bases and J by 6 bases, and 8 bases separated the two germline ends. Germline CDR1 is MNHEY and CDR2 is SVGAGI. There are 13 residues in the CDR3. The chain's CDR3 is CASSYSIVAEAFF. The CDR3 coding sequence is TGTGCCAGCAGTTACTCGATTGTTGCTGAAGCTTTCTTT.

This chain connects TRBV6-4 to TRBJ2-1, with TRBD2 as a possible D gene (5 bases). Trimming removed 10 bases from V and 7 bases from J, with 8 bases in between. Germline V gives CDR1 MRHNA, CDR2 SNTAGT. The CDR3 is made up of 10 amino acids. The CDR3 region is CANRGNEQFF. The CDR3, as DNA: TGTGCCAATAGAGGGAATGAGCAGTTCTTC.

The rearrangement joins TRBV6-4 to TRBJ2-3, with 9 nucleotides matching TRBD1. The germline V gene encodes CDR1 MRHNA and CDR2 SNTAGT. This CDR3 is 14 amino acids long. V was clipped by 5 bases and J by 6 bases; unmatched bases: 6. CDR3 in amino acids: CASSPGQGSDTQYF. CDR3 DNA sequence: TGTGCCAGCAGTCCGGGACAGGGCTCTGATACGCAGTATTTT.

This chain joins TRBV6-1 and TRBJ1-5, with D unclear. The ends were cut back, 6 bases at V and 0 bases at J, with 12 bases in the middle. Germline V CDR1 and CDR2: MNHNS, SASEGT. There are 15 residues in the CDR3. The CDR3 nucleotides read TGTGCCAGCAGAATTCAAAGGGATAGCAATCAGCCCCAGCATTTT. It codes for CASRIQRDSNQPQHF.

V gene TRBV13 combines with J gene TRBJ2-7, with 7 positions matching TRBD1. Trimming at V came to 6 bases and at J to 6 bases, leaving 8 bases not matched to a gene. The length of the CDR3 is 13 residues. Germline CDR1 PRHDT, CDR2 FYEKMQ (reference sequence). CDR3 region: CASRMTNRGEQYF. DNA of the CDR3: TGTGCCAGCAGAATGACCAACAGGGGCGAGCAGTACTTC.

The V and J genes are TRBV2 and TRBJ2-2, with D tentatively TRBD2 (5 bases). Germline assignment: CDR1 SNHLY and CDR2 FYNNEI. This CDR3 has 12 amino acids. V lost 8 bases and J 4 bases, leaving 8 bases between the germline ends. The CDR3, as DNA: TGTGCCAGCTTTGGGAGCACCGGGGAGCTGTTTTTT. Protein sequence: CASFGSTGELFF.

The chain is built from TRBV6-1 and TRBJ2-7; perhaps TRBD1 as D (6 bases). V lost 4 bases, J lost 3 bases, and 7 bases lay in between. The germline gives CDR1 MNHNS, CDR2 SASEGT. This CDR3 is built from 12 residues. In DNA, the CDR3 is TGTGCCAGCAGTGGGGACAACTACGAGCAGTACTTC. Its protein is CASSGDNYEQYF.

The rearrangement links TRBV11-1 to TRBJ1-1; D is perhaps TRBD1 (6 bases). Germline V gene lookup returns CDR1 SGHAT and CDR2 FQDESV (reference sequence). Trimming shortened V by 1 base and J by 1 base, and 7 bases separated the two germline ends. The CDR3 has 14 amino acids. The DNA of the CDR3 is TGTGCCAGCAGCTTAGAGACAGGGAACACTGAAGCTTTCTTT. Amino acids: CASSLETGNTEAFF.

This chain joins TRBV7-9 and TRBJ2-1; 8 positions agree with TRBD2. CDR1 SEHNR and CDR2 FQNEAQ come from the germline V gene (reference sequence). After removal of 4 bases from V and 4 bases from J, the junction contained 15 bases not matched to a gene. This CDR3 is built from 18 residues. CDR3 in DNA: TGTGCCAGCAGCTCGTACATCATCGGGAGGGGATATTACAATGAGCAGTTCTTC. Encoded protein: CASSSYIIGRGYYNEQFF.

V is TRBV5-4 and J is TRBJ2-3; either TRBD1 or TRBD2 may supply D (5 bases each). This CDR3 has 15 residues. Trimming took 0 bases from V and 6 from J, leaving 14 bases between them. Germline V gene data show CDR1 as SGHNT and CDR2 as YYREEE (reference sequence). CDR3 amino acids: CASSLVRGVEDTQYF. CDR3 DNA sequence: TGTGCCAGCAGCTTGGTAAGAGGGGTGGAGGATACGCAGTATTTT.

On this clone itself: Other DNA sequences within the sample encode an identical CDR3. The chain joins TRBV6-1 to TRBJ1-4; D remains ambiguous. CDR1 and CDR2 from the germline V gene are MNHNS and SASEGT. The CDR3 extends over 13 amino acids. With 5 bases removed from V and 6 bases from J, the gap between germline ends came to 10 bases. The CDR3 DNA follows: TGTGCCAGCAGTAGGAACGGTGATGAAAAACTGTTTTTT. This gives the protein CASSRNGDEKLFF.

The chain combines TRBV9 with TRBJ2-2; 8 nucleotides match TRBD1. This CDR3 contains 16 residues. V lost 0 bases to trimming and J lost 4 bases; unmatched junction nucleotides: 5. Germline values: CDR1 SGDLS, CDR2 YYNGEE. CDR3 DNA sequence: TGTGCCAGCAGCGTAGGTCCAACAGGGGGCACCGGGGAGCTGTTTTTT. Its translation is CASSVGPTGGTGELFF.

This clone was detected only once. This CDR3 is CASKGTSTDTQYF. The CDR3 nucleotides are TGTGCCAGCAAGGGCACAAGCACAGATACGCAGTATTTT. The rearrangement links TRBV2 to TRBJ2-3; D is ambiguous. Germline assignment: CDR1 SNHLY and CDR2 FYNNEI. Trimming pared 7 bases from V and 0 bases from J, leaving 8 bases between. CDR3 length: 13 amino acids.

This rearrangement joins TRBV6-5 to TRBJ1-1, with D perhaps matching TRBD1 (5 bases). The CDR3 has 11 amino acids. V lost 7 bases and J 5 bases, leaving 8 bases between the germline ends. Germline V gives CDR1 MNHEY, CDR2 SVGAGI. CDR3 region: CASTQGTEAFF. For the CDR3, the DNA is TGTGCCAGCACTCAGGGAACTGAAGCTTTCTTT.

V is TRBV5-6 and J is TRBJ1-5; 8 bases match TRBD1. From germline, CDR1 is SGHDT and CDR2 YYEEEE. The J segment lost 4 bases and the V segment lost 4 bases, leaving 7 bases of the junction unmatched. CDR3 length: 15 residues. In nucleotides, the CDR3 is TGTGCCAGCAGCACCGGACAGGGACTGAATCAGCCCCAGCATTTT. Translated: CASSTGQGLNQPQHF.

This chain connects TRBV28 to TRBJ2-7; 7 positions agree with TRBD1. V was pared by 5 bases and J by 3 bases, with 13 bases of the junction left unmatched. Per the germline V gene, CDR1 is MDHEN and CDR2 is SYDVKM. The length of the CDR3 is 16 residues. In DNA form, the CDR3 reads TGTGCCAGCAGTAAAAGACAGGGCGCGTACGGCTACGAGCAGTACTTC. Encoded protein: CASSKRQGAYGYEQYF.

In its sample, this clone was seen a few times. The chain couples TRBV7-9 to TRBJ1-4; maybe TRBD1 (5 bases). This CDR3 is 14 amino acids long. The V gene's germline CDR1 is SEHNR and CDR2 FQNEAQ (reference sequence). Between the trimmed V and J ends, which lost 7 bases and 7 bases, there was a span of 16 bases. The CDR3 sequence: CASTPPSGREKLFF. In DNA form, the CDR3 reads TGTGCCAGCACCCCCCCGTCGGGACGTGAAAAACTGTTTTTT. Drawing the rest from reference TRBV7-9 and TRBJ1-4, the complete variable domain is DTGVSQNPRHKITKRGQNVTFRCDPISEHNRLYWYRQTLGQGPEFLTYFQNEAQLEKSRLLSDRFSAERPKGSFSTLEIQRTEQGDSAMYLCASTPPSGREKLFFGSGTQLSVL.

The rearrangement links TRBV19 to TRBJ2-1; 8 bases are shared with TRBD1. CDR3 size: 16 residues. The V and J ends lost 5 bases and 4 bases, in that order; junction bases with no gene match: 10. Germline CDR1 and CDR2: LNHDA and SQIVND (reference sequence). The CDR3 loop reads CASSFITGTGYNEQFF. CDR3 DNA: TGTGCCAGTAGTTTTATTACCGGGACAGGATACAATGAGCAGTTCTTC.

This chain uses TRBV9 with TRBJ1-4; a weak D match, TRBD1 (6 bases). The germline CDR1 and CDR2 sequences are SGDLS and YYNGEE. The V gene lost 0 bases and the J gene lost 8 bases, with 14 bases spanning the gap. The CDR3 is 15 residues long. In DNA, the CDR3 is TGTGCCAGCAGCGTAGCTGCAGGGGTTGCCGAAAAACTGTTTTTT. Translation gives CASSVAAGVAEKLFF.